Following are 32 T cell receptor beta chains from one sample sequenced in a study of control samples from healthy donors and cancer patients. TCRdb keeps only in-frame clones here, not all; method: immunoSEQ multiplex PCR. Of roughly 130,000 clones in the sample, around nine tenths are singletons; the top ten hold roughly 3.1%. Sequencing was performed on blood. Receptor source: a man over 45 in good health.

This chain joins TRBV5-6 and TRBJ2-7; D is possibly TRBD2 (6 bases). Germline CDR1 reads SGHDT; CDR2 reads YYEEEE. Deletions cut 2 bases from V and 2 bases from J, with 8 bases between. The CDR3 covers 13 residues. Here the CDR3 DNA reads TGTGCCAGCAGCTTTTCGGGGGCCTACGAGCAGTACTTC. Amino acids: CASSFSGAYEQYF.

This clone appeared once. CDR3 sequence: CASSLRGDRGLFGYTF. The CDR3 DNA follows: TGTGCCAGCAGCTTGAGAGGAGACAGGGGGCTCTTTGGCTACACCTTC. The chain is built from TRBV5-4 and TRBJ1-2; TRBD1 matches at 10 bases. The CDR3 has 16 residues. Trimming took 1 base from V and 7 from J; bases not matched to a gene: 10. Germline lookup yields CDR1 SGHNT and CDR2 YYREEE (reference sequence).

J is TRBJ2-7 and V is TRBV9; 11 bases are shared with TRBD1. The CDR3 is made up of 17 amino acids. Trimming removed 0 bases from V and 3 bases from J; junction bases left unmatched: 8. In germline, CDR1 is SGDLS, CDR2 YYNGEE. The CDR3 reads CASSVGGTGGNFYEQYF. In DNA form, the CDR3 reads TGTGCCAGCAGCGTAGGAGGGACAGGGGGGAACTTCTACGAGCAGTACTTC.

The chain couples TRBV24-1 to TRBJ2-3; the D gene is possibly TRBD2 (5 bases). CDR1 and CDR2 (germline): KGHDR, SFDVKD. V lost 2 bases and J 3 bases, leaving 8 bases between the germline ends. The CDR3 totals 14 residues. CDR3 residues: CATSDSWRTDTQYF. The DNA for the CDR3 is TGTGCCACCAGTGATTCATGGAGGACAGATACGCAGTATTTT.

The count of this clone is one. The rearrangement links TRBV6-2 or TRBV6-3 to TRBJ1-5; possible D gene TRBD1, 5 bases. The CDR3 runs to 13 residues. Germline CDR1 and CDR2: MNHEY and SVGEGT. V lost 5 bases and J lost 7, with 12 bases in between. The CDR3 reads CASSIMRDQPQHF. DNA for the CDR3: TGTGCCAGCAGTATCATGAGGGACCAGCCCCAGCATTTT.

This chain links TRBV7-2 with TRBJ1-6; D is unresolved. Between the trimmed V and J ends, which lost 3 bases and 3 bases, there was a span of 6 bases. This CDR3 comprises 14 residues. Germline V gene data show CDR1 as SGHTA and CDR2 as FQGNSA. The CDR3 DNA reads TGTGCCAGCAGCTTCGACGGCTATAATTCACCCCTCCACTTT. This gives the protein CASSFDGYNSPLHF.

The CDR3 protein is CASSLAPTDNYGYTF. DNA for the CDR3: TGCGCCAGCAGCTTGGCCCCGACAGATAACTATGGCTACACCTTC. This chain joins TRBV5-1 and TRBJ1-2, with D possibly TRBD1 on 5 matching bases. The CDR3 length is 15 residues. The germline CDR1 and CDR2 sequences are SGHRS and YFSETQ. Trimming removed 0 bases at V and 1 base at J, with 10 bases between.

This clone was found once. The V call is TRBV2, the J call TRBJ2-7; 11 bases are a match to TRBD2. V lost 8 bases, J lost 0 bases, and 6 bases stayed unmatched. Germline V gives CDR1 SNHLY, CDR2 FYNNEI. CDR3 length equals 15 residues. The CDR3 nucleotides read TGTGCCAGCCACCGACTAGCGGGAAGCTCCTACGAGCAGTACTTC. Its protein product is CASHRLAGSSYEQYF.

The chain is built from TRBV10-3 and TRBJ1-2, with no clear D. Trimming took 4 bases from V and 2 from J, leaving 5 bases between them. The CDR3 loop spans 12 amino acids. Germline CDR1 reads ENHRY; CDR2 reads SYGVKD. CDR3 nucleotides: TGTGCCATCAGTGGTCCAAACTATGGCTACACCTTC. This translates into CAISGPNYGYTF.

The chain couples TRBV11-3 to TRBJ2-1, with D possibly being TRBD2 (6 bases). The germline V gene has CDR1 SGHNT and CDR2 YENEEA. Between the trimmed V and J ends, which lost 5 bases and 7 bases, there was a span of 15 bases. The CDR3 consists of 14 residues. This CDR3 reads CASSKGQGLNEQFF. In DNA, the CDR3 is TGTGCCAGCAGCAAGGGGCAGGGACTTAATGAGCAGTTCTTC.

This chain uses TRBV7-3 with TRBJ2-6; perhaps TRBD2 as D (6 bases). CDR3 length: 19 amino acids. Germline values: CDR1 SGHTA, CDR2 FQGTGA. Deletions cut 4 bases from V and 0 bases from J, with 19 bases between. This chain's CDR3 is CASSSTGLPTPSGANVLTF. In DNA, the CDR3 is TGTGCCAGCAGCTCAACGGGACTCCCCACCCCCTCTGGGGCCAACGTCCTGACTTTC. Full variable domain (rest looked up from reference TRBV7-3 and TRBJ2-6): GAGVSQTPSNKVTEKGKYVELRCDPISGHTALYWYRQSLGQGPEFLIYFQGTGAADDSGLPNDRFFAVRPEGSVSTLKIQRTERGDSAVYLCASSSTGLPTPSGANVLTFGAGSRLTVL.

The genes are TRBV2 and TRBJ2-2; 8 bases agree with TRBD1. This CDR3 has 14 amino acids. With 6 bases clipped from V and 4 bases from J, the junction kept 4 bases outside the gene matches. CDR1 and CDR2 from the germline V gene are SNHLY and FYNNEI. CDR3 in amino acids: CASRYRGSTGELFF. The DNA for the CDR3 is TGTGCCAGCAGGTACAGGGGGAGCACCGGGGAGCTGTTTTTT.

The sample holds one count of this clone. This rearrangement joins TRBV9 to TRBJ1-2; TRBD1 might be the D (6 bases). The V gene lost 5 bases and the J gene lost 0 bases, with 8 bases spanning the gap. Germline V gene data show CDR1 as SGDLS and CDR2 as YYNGEE. The CDR3 is 13 amino acids. The CDR3 DNA sequence: TGTGCCAGCAGGGACAGATCTAACTATGGCTACACCTTC. Translating it yields CASRDRSNYGYTF.

This sequence joins TRBV4-1 and TRBJ2-7, with D possibly matching TRBD2 (7 bases). CDR3 length equals 14 residues. The germline V gene has CDR1 MGHRA and CDR2 YSYEKL. V lost 4 bases and J lost 6, with 16 bases in between. CDR3 amino acids: CASSLSRGASEQYF. The CDR3 bases are TGCGCCAGCAGCCTCTCCCGGGGGGCAAGCGAGCAGTACTTC.

The chain uses TRBV16 and TRBJ2-5; TRBD2 is a possible D gene (5 bases). V shed 2 bases and J shed 5 bases, with 18 bases lying between them. The CDR3 length is 16 residues. The germline V gene has CDR1 KGHSY and CDR2 FQNENV. Here the CDR3 DNA reads TGTGCCAGCAGCCAACAGAGGGCCACGTTAGGGGAGACCCAGTACTTC. Translating it yields CASSQQRATLGETQYF.

This rearrangement joins TRBV10-3 to TRBJ2-5, with D unresolved. The CDR3 runs 13 residues. Germline CDR1 reads ENHRY; CDR2 reads SYGVKD. The ends were cut back, 1 base at V and 3 bases at J, with 6 bases in the middle. The CDR3 DNA reads TGTGCCATCAGTGAGTTCGTGAAAGAGACCCAGTACTTC. Protein sequence: CAISEFVKETQYF.

This sequence joins TRBV7-9 and TRBJ2-5, with D possibly matching TRBD1 (7 bases). V shed 5 bases and J shed 2 bases, with 12 bases lying between them. Germline V gives CDR1 SEHNR, CDR2 FQNEAQ (reference sequence). This CDR3 is built from 14 residues. The CDR3 DNA follows: TGTGCCAGCAGCGGAGGGACAGTACAAGAGACCCAGTACTTC. This translates into CASSGGTVQETQYF.

J is TRBJ1-5 and V is TRBV28, with 10 bases fitting TRBD1. There are 16 residues in the CDR3. Germline loops: CDR1 MDHEN, CDR2 SYDVKM. V shed 4 bases and J 8 bases; nucleotides not matched to a gene: 11. The CDR3 is CASSSGQGGIRKPQHF. For the CDR3, the DNA is TGTGCCAGCAGTTCAGGACAGGGGGGGATTCGGAAGCCCCAGCATTTT. The whole variable domain, filled in from reference TRBV28 and TRBJ1-5, reads DVKVTQSSRYLVKRTGEKVFLECVQDMDHENMFWYRQDPGLGLRLIYFSYDVKMKEKGDIPEGYSVSREKKERFSLILESASTNQTSMYLCASSSGQGGIRKPQHFGDGTRLSIL.

CDR3 bases: TGCGCCAGCAGCTTGGGGTCAGGGAAAGAGACCCAGTACTTC. Encoded protein: CASSLGSGKETQYF. This chain links TRBV5-1 with TRBJ2-5, with D perhaps matching TRBD1 (5 bases). Germline CDR1 SGHRS, CDR2 YFSETQ. V was cut by 0 bases and J by 3 bases, with 9 bases left in between. The CDR3 covers 14 residues.

This CDR3 reads CASSLGSAGSHEQYF. The CDR3 DNA reads as TGTGCCAGCAGTTTAGGGTCGGCAGGGTCCCACGAGCAGTACTTC. V gene TRBV28 combines with J gene TRBJ2-7, with D possibly matching TRBD1 (5 bases). V gave up 2 bases and J gave up 5 bases, with 16 bases separating them. Germline CDR1 MDHEN, CDR2 SYDVKM. This CDR3 has 15 amino acids.

This chain joins TRBV11-2 and TRBJ1-1; D is perhaps TRBD1 (6 bases). The V gene lost 2 bases and the J gene lost 1 base, with 11 bases spanning the gap. The CDR3 length is 15 residues. CDR1 is SGHAT, CDR2 FQNNGV, per germline. The CDR3, as DNA: TGTGCCAGCAGCTTACTCGGGGGCTCGAACACTGAAGCTTTCTTT. Protein sequence: CASSLLGGSNTEAFF.

The chain couples TRBV2 to TRBJ1-4; TRBD1 matches 7 bases. Germline V gives CDR1 SNHLY, CDR2 FYNNEI. The CDR3 is 14 amino acids. J gave up 5 bases and V 6 bases, and 6 bases lay outside the gene matches. The CDR3 DNA is TGTGCCAGCAGAGAGACAGGGTCGAATGAAAAACTGTTTTTT. Amino acids: CASRETGSNEKLFF.

The J gene is TRBJ2-7, the V gene TRBV5-1; weak D call: TRBD1 (5 bases). V lost 4 bases to trimming and J lost 3 bases, with 17 bases between them. This CDR3 comprises 15 residues. CDR1 and CDR2 from the germline V gene are SGHRS and YFSETQ. The CDR3 loop reads CASSPTGQFYYEQYF. DNA of the CDR3: TGCGCCAGCAGCCCGACCGGACAATTTTACTACGAGCAGTACTTC.

V is TRBV30 and J is TRBJ1-1, with 8 bases fitting TRBD1. The CDR3 length is 14 residues. CDR1 is GTSNPN, CDR2 SVGIG, per germline (reference sequence). With V trimmed by 5 bases and J by 5 bases, 10 bases remained unmatched. The CDR3 bases are TGTGCCTGGGCGGGACAGGCCAAAAAGACTGAAGCTTTCTTT. This encodes CAWAGQAKKTEAFF. Using reference TRBV30 and TRBJ1-1 for the parts outside the CDR3, the full variable domain is SQTIHQWPATLVQPVGSPLSLECTVEGTSNPNLYWYRQAAGRGLQLLFYSVGIGQISSEVPQNLSASRPQDRQFILSSKKLLLSDSGFYLCAWAGQAKKTEAFFGQGTRLTVV.

This clone appeared a single time. The gene calls are TRBV28 and TRBJ2-2; 7 nucleotides line up with TRBD2. Germline V lookup: CDR1 MDHEN, CDR2 SYDVKM. The CDR3 sequence is 14 residues long. Trimming cost V 4 bases and J 4 bases; bases outside gene matches: 3. The CDR3 spells CASSSQRGTGELFF. CDR3 coding DNA: TGTGCCAGCAGTTCCCAGCGGGGCACCGGGGAGCTGTTTTTT. The full variable domain, rest sourced from reference TRBV28 and TRBJ2-2, is DVKVTQSSRYLVKRTGEKVFLECVQDMDHENMFWYRQDPGLGLRLIYFSYDVKMKEKGDIPEGYSVSREKKERFSLILESASTNQTSMYLCASSSQRGTGELFFGEGSRLTVL.

The V and J genes are TRBV5-4 and TRBJ1-2; maybe TRBD1 (6 bases). From germline, CDR1 is SGHNT and CDR2 YYREEE (reference sequence). V was cut by 3 bases and J by 4 bases, with 16 bases left in between. The CDR3 spans 15 residues. CDR3 in amino acids: CASSSGAGVIYGYTF. In nucleotides, the CDR3 is TGTGCCAGCAGCTCGGGGGCAGGGGTTATCTATGGCTACACCTTC.

J is TRBJ1-2 and V is TRBV30; D possibly corresponds to TRBD1 (5 bases). CDR3 size: 13 residues. Trimming pared 8 bases from V and 2 bases from J, leaving 15 bases between. Germline values: CDR1 GTSNPN, CDR2 SVGIG (reference sequence). CDR3 loop: CAQTAGGNYGYTF. The DNA of the CDR3 is TGTGCCCAAACAGCCGGGGGGAACTATGGCTACACCTTC.

The V and J genes are TRBV2 and TRBJ2-1; TRBD2 matches at 11 bases. The CDR3 spans 15 residues. Germline CDR1 is SNHLY and CDR2 is FYNNEI. Trimming took 8 bases from V and 3 from J; bases not matched to a gene: 6. CDR3 protein: CASEGGTSGYNEQFF. The CDR3 DNA reads as TGTGCCAGCGAAGGTGGGACTAGCGGCTACAATGAGCAGTTCTTC.

The chain recombines TRBV11-1 with TRBJ2-5; D uncertain. Germline CDR1 SGHAT, CDR2 FQDESV (reference sequence). V lost 5 bases and J lost 4, with 11 bases in between. CDR3 length: 13 residues. Written as DNA, the CDR3 is TGTGCCAGCAGCCCCGCTTTGGTAGAGACCCAGTACTTC. Its protein is CASSPALVETQYF. Using reference TRBV11-1 and TRBJ2-5 for the parts outside the CDR3, the full variable domain is EAEVAQSPRYKITEKSQAVAFWCDPISGHATLYWYRQILGQGPELLVQFQDESVVDDSQLPKDRFSAERLKGVDSTLKIQPAELGDSAMYLCASSPALVETQYFGPGTRLLVL.

This sequence joins TRBV7-8 and TRBJ2-7; unclear D gene. The germline V and J ends were trimmed by 1 base and 6 bases, with 4 bases remaining between them. The CDR3 length is 11 residues. The germline gives CDR1 SGHVS, CDR2 FQNEAQ. CDR3 amino acids: CASSLGVEQYF. DNA of the CDR3: TGTGCCAGCAGCTTAGGTGTCGAGCAGTACTTC.

V and J are TRBV19 and TRBJ2-7; D could derive from TRBD1 or TRBD2 (5 bases each). CDR1 is LNHDA, CDR2 SQIVND, per germline (reference sequence). Trimming left V 6 bases short and J 1 base short, with 16 bases between. The length of the CDR3 is 15 residues. CDR3 nucleotide sequence: TGTGCCAGTAGCATGAGGGGCCAGATTTCCTACGAGCAGTACTTC. Its protein is CASSMRGQISYEQYF.

The CDR3 sequence: CASSWDGNQPQHF. CDR3 DNA: TGTGCCAGCAGCTGGGATGGGAATCAGCCCCAGCATTTT. The chain joins TRBV5-8 to TRBJ1-5; D uncertain. V was cut by 3 bases and J by 4 bases, with 8 bases left in between. Germline V gene lookup returns CDR1 SGHTS and CDR2 YDEGEE. CDR3 length: 13 residues.